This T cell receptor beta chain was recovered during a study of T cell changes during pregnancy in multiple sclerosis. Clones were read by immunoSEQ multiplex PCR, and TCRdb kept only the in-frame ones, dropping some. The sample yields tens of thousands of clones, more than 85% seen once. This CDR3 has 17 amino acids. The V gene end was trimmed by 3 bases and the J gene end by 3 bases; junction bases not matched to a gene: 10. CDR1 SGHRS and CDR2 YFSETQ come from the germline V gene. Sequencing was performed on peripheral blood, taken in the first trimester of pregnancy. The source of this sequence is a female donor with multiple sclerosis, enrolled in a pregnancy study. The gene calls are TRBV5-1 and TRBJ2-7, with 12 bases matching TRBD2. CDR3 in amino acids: CASSSRSSGGALYEQYF. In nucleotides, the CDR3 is TGCGCCAGCAGCTCCCGATCTAGCGGGGGGGCTCTCTACGAGCAGTACTTC.